This T cell receptor beta chain is drawn from a study of blood T cell repertoires in COVID-19. Study summary: Some COVID-19 samples were acute and others convalescent; all came from the United States, Italy and Spain. PBMCs, B-cell-depleted T cells, or T cells were the source of the cDNA or gDNA that made up the material.

Per the original data handling: Amplified reference gene primers provided the basis for estimating nucleated cell counts. Assay used: immunoSEQ multiplex PCR; TCRdb lists only in-frame clones, some missing. V, J and clone size derive from that table, while D and trimming were established from the DNA sequence. The sample holds around 100,000 clones, approximately 87% seen once. Germline V CDR1 and CDR2: SGHDN, FVKESK. CDR3 length: 14 residues. Trimming shortened V by 4 bases and J by 4 bases, and 11 bases separated the two germline ends. Material: peripheral blood. V and J are TRBV14 and TRBJ1-5; D might be TRBD1 (6 bases). This TCR came from a human donor in a cohort sampled during active COVID-19. In DNA, the CDR3 is TGTGCCAGCAGCCCGACAGGACGAAATCAGCCCCAGCATTTT. The encoded protein is CASSPTGRNQPQHF.